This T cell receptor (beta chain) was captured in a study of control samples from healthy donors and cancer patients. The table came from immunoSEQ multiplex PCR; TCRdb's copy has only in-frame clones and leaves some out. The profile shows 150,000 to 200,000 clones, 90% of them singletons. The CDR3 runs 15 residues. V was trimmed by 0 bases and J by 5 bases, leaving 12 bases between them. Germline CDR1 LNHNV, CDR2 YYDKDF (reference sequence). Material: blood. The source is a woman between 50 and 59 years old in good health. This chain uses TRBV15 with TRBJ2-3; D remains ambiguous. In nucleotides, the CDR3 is TGTGCCACCAGCAGAGAATCGTCCTTGCGAGATACGCAGTATTTT. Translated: CATSRESSLRDTQYF.